The 10 T cell receptor beta chains in this list originate from one sample, sequenced in a study of blood T cell repertoires in COVID-19. The protocol was immunoSEQ multiplex PCR, while the TCRdb copy is restricted to in-frame clones and leaves out a portion. The sample includes more than 200,000 clones, approximately 80% of them seen just once. The sample consisted of PBMCs or T cells enriched from blood (not recorded which). The source is a man younger than 40 with acute COVID-19.

This chain links TRBV28 with TRBJ1-2; 7 nucleotides align to TRBD1. CDR1 MDHEN and CDR2 SYDVKM come from the germline V gene. The length of the CDR3 is 13 residues. V shed 5 bases, J shed 2 bases, and the junction held 2 bases outside the gene matches. The CDR3 protein is CASSRGGNYGYTF. As DNA, the CDR3 is TGTGCCAGCAGTCGAGGGGGCAACTATGGCTACACCTTC.

V gene TRBV7-3 combines with J gene TRBJ2-7, with 10 bases lining up with TRBD1. This CDR3 comprises 17 residues. Germline CDR1 SGHTA, CDR2 FQGTGA. Losses at the gene ends were 4 bases for V and 0 bases for J; bases not matched to a gene: 9. CDR3 nucleotides: TGTGCCAGCAGCTATCCGGGACAGGGGCCGGCCTCCTACGAGCAGTACTTC. Translating it yields CASSYPGQGPASYEQYF.

The genes are TRBV6-1 and TRBJ2-2; no clear D gene. The V end was cut by 2 bases, the J end by 9 bases, with 10 bases between. Germline V gene data show CDR1 as MNHNS and CDR2 as SASEGT. This CDR3 has 13 residues. This CDR3 reads CASSESPERELFF. In nucleotides, the CDR3 is TGTGCCAGCAGTGAAAGTCCCGAGCGGGAGCTGTTTTTT.

This sequence joins TRBV7-3 and TRBJ1-2, with 8 bases lining up with TRBD1. This CDR3 has 15 residues. Looked up from germline, CDR1 is SGHTA and CDR2 is FQGTGA. Trimming at V came to 5 bases and at J to 7 bases, leaving 12 bases not matched to a gene. CDR3 residues: CASSPSGTGQAGYTF. CDR3 DNA: TGTGCCAGCAGCCCCTCCGGGACAGGACAGGCTGGCTACACCTTC.

In its sample, this clone was seen once. The rearrangement uses TRBV19 and TRBJ1-5; no clear D. This CDR3 region has 13 residues. The germline CDR1 and CDR2 sequences are LNHDA and SQIVND (reference sequence). Trimming removed 10 bases at V and 1 base at J, with 11 bases between. CDR3 sequence reads: CATEAGSNQPQHF. For the CDR3, the DNA is TGTGCCACCGAGGCGGGGAGCAATCAGCCCCAGCATTTT.

J is TRBJ2-5 and V is TRBV19; no reliable D call. The CDR3 length is 13 residues. Germline CDR1 and CDR2: LNHDA and SQIVND (reference sequence). V lost 3 bases and J lost 5, with 10 bases in between. The CDR3: CASSISITETQYF. The CDR3 DNA reads as TGTGCCAGTAGTATTAGTATCACGGAGACCCAGTACTTC. Based on the CDR3 plus reference TRBV19 and TRBJ2-5, the full variable domain is DGGITQSPKYLFRKEGQNVTLSCEQNLNHDAMYWYRQDPGQGLRLIYYSQIVNDFQKGDIAEGYSVSREKKESFPLTVTSAQKNPTAFYLCASSISITETQYFGPGTRLLVL.

The rearrangement joins TRBV11-2 to TRBJ1-1; perhaps TRBD1 as D (6 bases). Germline V gene lookup returns CDR1 SGHAT and CDR2 FQNNGV. The CDR3 runs 16 residues. The germline V and J ends were trimmed by 1 base and 1 base, with 13 bases remaining between them. The CDR3 nucleotides are TGTGCCAGCAGCTTAGCCGGGGGGGCAAGGAACACTGAAGCTTTCTTT. Translating it yields CASSLAGGARNTEAFF.

CDR3 in amino acids: CASSEGRGGLPKNIQYF. The DNA of the CDR3 is TGCGCCAGCAGTGAGGGAAGGGGTGGTCTCCCCAAAAACATTCAGTACTTC. The J gene is TRBJ2-4, the V gene TRBV10-1; TRBD1 might be the D (5 bases). Trimming took 2 bases from V and 2 from J, leaving 16 bases between them. The CDR3 is made up of 17 amino acids. The germline CDR1 and CDR2 sequences are WNHNN and SYGVQD (reference sequence).

The chain carries TRBV19 and TRBJ2-2; D is unclear. Germline V lookup: CDR1 LNHDA, CDR2 SQIVND (reference sequence). The V and J ends lost 5 bases and 6 bases respectively, with 10 bases between them. The CDR3 totals 13 residues. CDR3 DNA: TGTGCCAGTAGTCTAACAGCCGCCGGGGAGCTGTTTTTT. It specifies CASSLTAAGELFF.

The rearrangement joins TRBV10-1 to TRBJ2-7; a weak D match, TRBD2 (5 bases). The V end was cut by 3 bases, the J end by 6 bases, with 12 bases between. Germline CDR1 and CDR2: WNHNN and SYGVQD (reference sequence). The CDR3 sequence is 13 residues long. Here the CDR3 reads CASSDVLGSEQYF. As DNA, the CDR3 is TGCGCCAGCAGTGACGTTTTAGGGAGCGAGCAGTACTTC.